Listed here are 32 T cell receptor beta chains from one sample, sequenced in a study of T cells in Graves' hyperthyroidism and ophthalmopathy. RNA transcripts provided the source from which TCR beta CDR3 regions were amplified. Using the HTBI primer set, a first-round RT-PCR was run on the TCR CDR3. MiXCR, applied by TCRdb to the multiplex PCR reads, yields one record per CDR3 protein. The sample shows under 400,000 distinct CDR3 sequences, about 13% of them seen only once. The specimen sequenced was blood. The receptors originated from a young woman with Graves' hyperthyroidism.

This clonotype was counted between two and nine times. The DNA of the CDR3 is TGTGCCAGCAGTATAGAATGGGTGAGGGGCTACACCTTC. Protein: CASSIEWVRGYTF. The rearrangement links TRBV28 to TRBJ1-2; D gene uncertain. Trimming removed 5 bases at V and 8 bases at J, with 15 bases between. Germline V gives CDR1 MDHEN, CDR2 SYDVKM. This CDR3 is built from 13 residues.

This clonotype appeared many times. The J gene is TRBJ1-6, the V gene TRBV3-1, with D perhaps matching TRBD1 (6 bases). This CDR3 is 14 amino acids long. The V gene's germline CDR1 is LGHDT and CDR2 YNNKEL (reference sequence). The ends were cut back, 4 bases at V and 6 bases at J, with 10 bases in the middle. CDR3 loop: CASSPQGSNSPLHF. The CDR3 DNA reads as TGTGCCAGCAGCCCACAGGGTAGTAATTCACCCCTCCACTTT.

The chain is built from TRBV20-1 and TRBJ2-1, with 11 nucleotides matching TRBD2. The CDR3 contains 14 residues. Looked up from germline, CDR1 is DFQATT and CDR2 is SNEGSKA (reference sequence). CDR3 amino acids: CSAGSGGGDNEQFF. The CDR3 coding sequence is TGCAGCGCGGGTAGCGGGGGGGGGGACAATGAGCAGTTCTTC.

This clonotype was seen many times. The gene calls are TRBV28 and TRBJ2-1; 13 bases map to TRBD2. V shed 4 bases and J 8 bases; nucleotides not matched to a gene: 8. The CDR3 is 16 amino acids. Germline lookup yields CDR1 MDHEN and CDR2 SYDVKM. CDR3 sequence: CASSYWTSGSRDEQFF. CDR3 in DNA: TGTGCCAGCAGTTATTGGACTAGCGGGAGTCGCGATGAGCAGTTCTTC.

This clonotype occurred many times. The chain employs TRBV28 and TRBJ1-6, with unresolved D. Per the germline V gene, CDR1 is MDHEN and CDR2 is SYDVKM. The V end was cut by 11 bases, the J end by 8 bases, with 22 bases between. The CDR3 spans 15 residues. The CDR3, as DNA: TGTGCCGGGCCAGGCCCCAGGCCGCACCATTCACCCCTCCACTTT. Encoded protein: CAGPGPRPHHSPLHF. Together with reference TRBV28 and TRBJ1-6, the CDR3 gives the full variable domain: DVKVTQSSRYLVKRTGEKVFLECVQDMDHENMFWYRQDPGLGLRLIYFSYDVKMKEKGDIPEGYSVSREKKERFSLILESASTNQTSMYLCAGPGPRPHHSPLHFGNGTRLTVT.

At least ten counts were recorded for this clonotype. The rearrangement links TRBV3-1 to TRBJ2-1; no clear D gene. Germline V gene data show CDR1 as LGHDT and CDR2 as YNNKEL (reference sequence). The germline V and J ends were trimmed by 3 bases and 5 bases, with 5 bases remaining between them. This CDR3 comprises 12 residues. The CDR3 spells CASSQSDNEQFF. Written as DNA, the CDR3 is TGTGCCAGCAGCCAGTCGGACAATGAGCAGTTCTTC.

This clonotype occurred many times. This chain uses TRBV28 with TRBJ2-1; TRBD2 agrees at 8 bases. This CDR3 is 19 amino acids long. Germline trimming cut 3 bases from V and 0 bases from J; bases unmatched to any gene: 13. CDR1 and CDR2 (germline): MDHEN, SYDVKM. The CDR3 is CASSLRGVRSKSSYNEQFF. The DNA of the CDR3 is TGTGCCAGCAGTTTGCGGGGGGTCCGAAGCAAGAGCTCCTACAATGAGCAGTTCTTC. Together with reference TRBV28 and TRBJ2-1, the CDR3 gives the full variable domain: DVKVTQSSRYLVKRTGEKVFLECVQDMDHENMFWYRQDPGLGLRLIYFSYDVKMKEKGDIPEGYSVSREKKERFSLILESASTNQTSMYLCASSLRGVRSKSSYNEQFFGPGTRLTVL.

The sample holds many counts of this clonotype. The chain employs TRBV29-1 and TRBJ2-7; TRBD1 agrees at 8 bases. The CDR3 sequence is 15 residues long. Per germline, CDR1 SQVTM and CDR2 ANQGSEA. V gave up 6 bases and J gave up 3 bases; unmatched junction bases: 13. CDR3 bases: TGCAGCGTGGCCCCCCTGACAGGGGTTGGCTACGAGCAGTACTTC. This gives the protein CSVAPLTGVGYEQYF.

This clonotype was recorded many times. The V and J genes are TRBV12-3 or TRBV12-4 and TRBJ2-1; no firm D call. V gave up 1 base and J gave up 6 bases, with 1 base separating them. CDR3 length equals 11 residues. The CDR3 reads CASSLVNEQFF. The CDR3 region has the DNA TGTGCCAGCAGTTTAGTCAATGAGCAGTTCTTC.

This clonotype was detected ten times or more. The J gene is TRBJ2-3, the V gene TRBV7-8, with 8 bases that match TRBD1. This CDR3 has 17 residues. Trimming removed 4 bases from V and 4 bases from J; junction bases left unmatched: 13. The germline gives CDR1 SGHVS, CDR2 FQNEAQ. Here the CDR3 DNA reads TGTGCCAGCAGCTCGCATAAGGACAGGGAGAACCCAGATACGCAGTATTTT. Protein sequence: CASSSHKDRENPDTQYF.

This chain joins TRBV19 and TRBJ1-2; TRBD1 is a possible D gene (6 bases). CDR3 length equals 13 residues. Germline V gives CDR1 LNHDA, CDR2 SQIVND (reference sequence). Trimming shortened V by 6 bases and J by 5 bases, and 13 bases separated the two germline ends. The DNA for the CDR3 is TGTGCCAGTAGCCAGCAGGGGCCTTATGGCTACACCTTC. Encoded protein: CASSQQGPYGYTF. The full variable domain, rest sourced from reference TRBV19 and TRBJ1-2, is DGGITQSPKYLFRKEGQNVTLSCEQNLNHDAMYWYRQDPGQGLRLIYYSQIVNDFQKGDIAEGYSVSREKKESFPLTVTSAQKNPTAFYLCASSQQGPYGYTFGSGTRLTVV.

The sample holds many counts of this clonotype. The rearrangement joins TRBV11-2 to TRBJ1-1, with unresolved D. Trimming removed 3 bases at V and 8 bases at J, with 16 bases between. The germline gives CDR1 SGHAT, CDR2 FQNNGV. The CDR3 has 14 amino acids. DNA of the CDR3: TGTGCCAGCAGCTTTTTTTCGGGGTCGGACGAAGCTTTCTTT. Translated, it gives CASSFFSGSDEAFF. The full variable domain, its missing parts supplied by reference TRBV11-2 and TRBJ1-1, is EAGVAQSPRYKIIEKRQSVAFWCNPISGHATLYWYQQILGQGPKLLIQFQNNGVVDDSQLPKDRFSAERLKGVDSTLKIQPAKLEDSAVYLCASSFFSGSDEAFFGQGTRLTVV.

This clonotype was found many times. The chain carries TRBV28 and TRBJ2-7; the D gene is possibly TRBD2 (7 bases). The CDR3 has 13 amino acids. CDR1 is MDHEN and CDR2 is SYDVKM in the germline V gene. Trimming took 6 bases from V and 7 from J, leaving 16 bases between them. This chain's CDR3 is CASRKGGDREQYF. The CDR3 DNA reads TGTGCCAGCAGAAAGGGGGGGGATCGTGAGCAGTACTTC.

This clonotype has a count of ten or more. The chain employs TRBV18 and TRBJ1-1, with D unresolved. With 0 bases removed from V and 1 base from J, the gap between germline ends came to 9 bases. Germline CDR1 is KGHSH and CDR2 is LQKENI. The CDR3 has 15 amino acids. The CDR3 region has the DNA TGTGCCAGCTCACCACCAGGGTGGGAGAACACTGAAGCTTTCTTT. Translation: CASSPPGWENTEAFF.

V is TRBV7-3 and J is TRBJ2-1, with D possibly matching TRBD2 (7 bases). The V gene's germline CDR1 is SGHTA and CDR2 FQGTGA. The CDR3 contains 15 residues. Between the trimmed V and J ends, which lost 4 bases and 3 bases, there was a span of 13 bases. CDR3 nucleotides: TGTGCCAGCAGCTCCCGAGGGGGGGACTACAATGAGCAGTTCTTC. Translating gives CASSSRGGDYNEQFF.

This clonotype has ten or more counts. CDR3 loop: CASSPAPRGTGRGQETQYF. CDR3 coding DNA: TGTGCCAGCTCACCCGCCCCTAGGGGCACGGGACGGGGGCAAGAGACCCAGTACTTC. The chain joins TRBV18 to TRBJ2-5; the D gene is possibly TRBD2 (6 bases). The germline V and J ends were trimmed by 3 bases and 2 bases, with 25 bases remaining between them. Germline lookup yields CDR1 KGHSH and CDR2 LQKENI. The CDR3 runs 19 residues. Variable domain in full (rest from reference TRBV18 and TRBJ2-5): NAGVMQNPRHLVRRRGQEARLRCSPMKGHSHVYWYRQLPEEGLKFMVYLQKENIIDESGMPKERFSAEFPKEGPSILRIQQVVRGDSAAYFCASSPAPRGTGRGQETQYFGPGTRLLVL.

As concerns this clonotype: One end of the junction does not line up with germline, which may come from a read error. The chain uses TRBV9 and TRBJ1-4, with 7 bases aligning to TRBD1. This CDR3 has 16 residues. CDR1 is SGDLS and CDR2 is YYNGEE in the germline V gene. CDR3: CASSVSSGTVNERLFF. In DNA form, the CDR3 reads TGTGCCAGCAGCGTCTCCTCCGGGACAGTTAATGAAAGACTGTTTTTT.

This clonotype was observed at least ten times. The V gene is TRBV5-1, the J gene TRBJ2-3, with D possibly matching TRBD2 (5 bases). V was clipped by 4 bases and J by 1 base, with 16 bases between them. This CDR3 comprises 16 residues. Germline loops: CDR1 SGHRS, CDR2 YFSETQ. The CDR3 sequence is CASSRGLLRGTDTQYF. The CDR3 DNA reads TGCGCCAGCAGCCGTGGACTCCTAAGGGGCACAGATACGCAGTATTTT.

The chain links TRBV12-3 or TRBV12-4 to TRBJ2-1; D call uncertain. The CDR3 contains 14 residues. Trimming cost V 4 bases and J 5 bases, with 12 bases left between them. CDR3 loop: CASSSPPGNNEQFF. CDR3 nucleotides: TGTGCCAGCAGTTCCCCCCCAGGCAACAATGAGCAGTTCTTC.

This clonotype was detected ten times or more. V usage is TRBV27 and J usage is TRBJ1-4; D is perhaps TRBD1 (5 bases). The germline V and J ends were trimmed by 4 bases and 7 bases, with 13 bases remaining between them. The CDR3 is 14 residues long. Germline CDR1 and CDR2: MNHEY and SMNVEV (reference sequence). DNA of the CDR3: TGTGCCAGCAGTTCCCTGAGGGGAGGTGAAAAACTGTTTTTT. It yields the protein CASSSLRGGEKLFF.

The chain is built from TRBV30 and TRBJ1-2, with unresolved D. The V end lost 0 bases, the J end lost 8 bases, and 7 bases lay between the germline ends. Germline CDR1 reads GTSNPN; CDR2 reads SVGIG (reference sequence). The CDR3 is made up of 11 amino acids. CDR3 in amino acids: CAWSVSKGYTF. The CDR3 bases are TGTGCCTGGAGTGTTTCCAAGGGCTACACCTTC.

This clonotype has a count of ten or more. The chain is built from TRBV6-1 and TRBJ1-4, with D possibly being TRBD1 (6 bases). Germline V gene lookup returns CDR1 MNHNS and CDR2 SASEGT. Trimming shortened V by 6 bases and J by 8 bases, and 25 bases separated the two germline ends. The CDR3 runs 17 residues. CDR3: CASSSGTRGVKGEKLFF. DNA for the CDR3: TGTGCCAGCAGCTCCGGGACAAGGGGCGTCAAAGGGGAAAAACTGTTTTTT.

The table lists this clonotype with many counts. The CDR3 DNA reads as TGCGCCACCTCCGCGGGGTCGGAAACTGAAGCTTTCTTT. Its translation is CATSAGSETEAFF. The chain combines TRBV5-1 with TRBJ1-1; D gene unclear. This CDR3 region has 13 residues. Germline V gives CDR1 SGHRS, CDR2 YFSETQ. V lost 9 bases, J lost 5 bases, and 17 bases lay in between.

This clonotype has only a few counts. This chain connects TRBV6-2 or TRBV6-3 to TRBJ1-2; no clear D. The germline V and J ends were trimmed by 5 bases and 8 bases, with 15 bases remaining between them. Per the germline V gene, CDR1 is MNHEY and CDR2 is SVGEGT. The CDR3 loop spans 13 amino acids. CDR3 sequence: CASSVFNFEGYTF. The CDR3 coding sequence is TGTGCCAGCAGTGTTTTCAACTTCGAGGGCTACACCTTC.

This clonotype was counted many times. The chain couples TRBV7-3 to TRBJ2-5, with 7 nucleotides matching TRBD2. CDR1 is SGHTA and CDR2 is FQGTGA in the germline V gene. CDR3 size: 14 residues. V was clipped by 2 bases and J by 0 bases; unmatched bases: 0. The CDR3 DNA follows: TGTGCCAGCAGCTTAGGGGGGGACCAAGAGACCCAGTACTTC. It specifies CASSLGGDQETQYF. Complete variable domain (other parts from reference TRBV7-3 and TRBJ2-5): GAGVSQTPSNKVTEKGKYVELRCDPISGHTALYWYRQSLGQGPEFLIYFQGTGAADDSGLPNDRFFAVRPEGSVSTLKIQRTERGDSAVYLCASSLGGDQETQYFGPGTRLLVL.

This clonotype was detected ten times or more. This chain joins TRBV20-1 and TRBJ2-6; a weak D match, TRBD2 (6 bases). The CDR3 length is 16 residues. With 6 bases removed from V and 0 bases from J, the gap between germline ends came to 15 bases. Per germline, CDR1 DFQATT and CDR2 SNEGSKA (reference sequence). The chain's CDR3 is CSARTGTGSGANVLTF. As DNA, the CDR3 is TGCAGTGCCAGAACCGGGACTGGCTCTGGGGCCAACGTCCTGACTTTC.

This clonotype was counted many times. This chain links TRBV27 with TRBJ2-3, with 10 nucleotides matching TRBD2. Germline lookup yields CDR1 MNHEY and CDR2 SMNVEV (reference sequence). V lost 6 bases and J lost 2; bases outside the gene matches: 8. The CDR3 consists of 16 residues. The CDR3 reads CASSTWTSGNTDTQYF. The DNA of the CDR3 is TGTGCCAGCAGCACCTGGACTAGCGGCAACACAGATACGCAGTATTTT.

In its sample, this clonotype was seen many times. The rearrangement joins TRBV7-2 to TRBJ2-7; TRBD2 agrees at 7 bases. Germline V gives CDR1 SGHTA, CDR2 FQGNSA. This CDR3 has 14 amino acids. The J segment lost 3 bases and the V segment lost 3 bases, leaving 5 bases of the junction unmatched. The CDR3 DNA sequence: TGTGCCAGCAGCTTCCCGTCTAGCGGCTACGAGCAGTACTTC. Its translation is CASSFPSSGYEQYF.

This clonotype was seen at least ten times. V gene TRBV14 combines with J gene TRBJ1-2; the D gene is possibly TRBD1 (6 bases). V gave up 2 bases and J gave up 5 bases, with 12 bases separating them. The CDR3 is 14 residues long. CDR1 is SGHDN and CDR2 is FVKESK in the germline V gene. The CDR3 is CASSQTTGPYGYTF. In DNA form, the CDR3 reads TGTGCCAGCAGCCAAACCACAGGGCCTTATGGCTACACCTTC.

This clonotype has at least ten counts. This chain connects TRBV3-1 to TRBJ2-1; 8 bases match TRBD2. Germline lookup yields CDR1 LGHDT and CDR2 YNNKEL (reference sequence). Trimming cost V 0 bases and J 1 base; bases outside gene matches: 8. The CDR3 covers 18 residues. CDR3 amino acids: CASSQDGTSGGSYNEQFF. The CDR3 DNA reads TGTGCCAGCAGCCAAGACGGAACCAGCGGGGGATCCTACAATGAGCAGTTCTTC.

In this sample, this clonotype turned up a few times. Given a much more abundant clone one base away, this may be a read error. This chain links TRBV30 with TRBJ2-1; perhaps TRBD1 as D (7 bases). Germline values: CDR1 GTSNPN, CDR2 SVGIG (reference sequence). This CDR3 comprises 12 residues. CDR3 in amino acids: CTWGGGGKKQFF. The CDR3 DNA is TGTACCTGGGGTGGAGGGGGCAAGAAGCAGTTCTTC.

This clonotype was detected many times. The chain recombines TRBV20-1 with TRBJ2-2, with 8 bases identical to TRBD2. Germline CDR1 and CDR2: DFQATT and SNEGSKA (reference sequence). J lost 4 bases, V lost 5 bases, and 6 bases had no gene match. This CDR3 is 14 amino acids long. This CDR3 is CSAHAGTSTGELFF. The CDR3 bases are TGCAGTGCTCATGCCGGGACTAGCACCGGGGAGCTGTTTTTT.